The 32 T cell receptor beta chains given below trace back to one sample, sequenced in a study of shared T cell receptors in the human thymus. The table came from immunoSEQ multiplex PCR; TCRdb's copy has only in-frame clones and leaves some out. In the table there are hundreds of thousands of clones, about 87% of which are singletons. These data are also associated with another study on human thymus T cells.

Sequences were obtained from thymocytes. These receptors were taken from a boy under two years old with a congenital heart defect.

The table lists this clone with a count of one. The chain has TRBV25-1 and TRBJ2-3; 13 bases align to TRBD2. The CDR3 totals 15 residues. Trimming at V came to 3 bases and at J to 10 bases, leaving 7 bases not matched to a gene. Germline V gives CDR1 MGHDK, CDR2 SYGVNS. CDR3: CASSDSGTSGEAQYF. The CDR3 DNA is TGTGCCAGCAGTGACTCCGGGACTAGCGGGGAGGCGCAGTATTTT.

This clone was found a few times. The CDR3 protein is CSVEFMDREAFF. CDR3 in DNA: TGCAGCGTTGAGTTCATGGACAGGGAAGCTTTCTTT. V and J are TRBV29-1 and TRBJ1-1, with TRBD1 matching 7 bases. The junction had 6 bases not matched to a gene; V was cut back by 3 bases and J by 8 bases. CDR1 is SQVTM, CDR2 ANQGSEA, per germline. CDR3 size: 12 residues.

The gene calls are TRBV30 and TRBJ2-7, with D possibly TRBD1 on 6 matching bases. V was cut by 2 bases and J by 6 bases, with 14 bases left in between. The CDR3 covers 13 residues. Per the germline V gene, CDR1 is GTSNPN and CDR2 is SVGIG (reference sequence). Written as DNA, the CDR3 is TGTGCCTGGAGTTTAATCCGCAGGGGCGAGCAGTACTTC. Protein product: CAWSLIRRGEQYF. Using reference TRBV30 and TRBJ2-7 for the parts outside the CDR3, the full variable domain is SQTIHQWPATLVQPVGSPLSLECTVEGTSNPNLYWYRQAAGRGLQLLFYSVGIGQISSEVPQNLSASRPQDRQFILSSKKLLLSDSGFYLCAWSLIRRGEQYFGPGTRLTVT.

The chain is built from TRBV7-9 and TRBJ1-2; 8 bases are shared with TRBD1. J gave up 3 bases and V 5 bases, and 11 bases lay outside the gene matches. CDR1 SEHNR and CDR2 FQNEAQ come from the germline V gene (reference sequence). The CDR3 sequence is 16 residues long. For the CDR3, the DNA is TGTGCCAGCAGCGGCGATAGACCGGGACAGGACTATGGCTACACCTTC. Its translation: CASSGDRPGQDYGYTF.

This clone was detected a few times. The DNA for the CDR3 is TGTGCCAGCAGAGACAAGGAGGGGTCCGGAAACACCATATATTTT. Its translation is CASRDKEGSGNTIYF. This chain joins TRBV6-5 and TRBJ1-3; D perhaps matches TRBD1 (5 bases). This CDR3 is 15 amino acids long. The V gene's germline CDR1 is MNHEY and CDR2 SVGAGI. Trimming removed 6 bases from V and 4 bases from J, with 16 bases in between.

The table lists this clone with a few counts. V and J are TRBV4-1 and TRBJ2-7, with 7 bases fitting TRBD1. The CDR3 is 16 amino acids. The germline V gene encodes CDR1 MGHRA and CDR2 YSYEKL. V lost 0 bases and J lost 0; bases outside the gene matches: 5. CDR3 bases: TGCGCCAGCAGCCAAGAGTTGACAGGGAACTCCTACGAGCAGTACTTC. Its translation is CASSQELTGNSYEQYF.

This clone was seen a few times. The chain employs TRBV18 and TRBJ1-4, with 7 positions matching TRBD1. Germline CDR1 and CDR2: KGHSH and LQKENI. The junction had 11 bases not matched to a gene; V was cut back by 1 base and J by 6 bases. The CDR3 has 17 amino acids. CDR3 amino acids: CASSPLREGAGDEKLFF. The CDR3 nucleotides are TGTGCCAGCTCACCACTTCGAGAGGGGGCGGGTGATGAAAAACTGTTTTTT.

This chain links TRBV29-1 with TRBJ2-3; 10 bases align to TRBD2. Germline V gene sequence: CDR1 SQVTM, CDR2 ANQGSEA. The CDR3 covers 20 residues. Losses at the gene ends were 0 bases for V and 0 bases for J; bases not matched to a gene: 15. The DNA for the CDR3 is TGCAGCGTTGAAGACACCCAAACCCTCCTAGCGGGAGATAGCACAGATACGCAGTATTTT. Translated: CSVEDTQTLLAGDSTDTQYF.

This chain uses TRBV27 with TRBJ2-2; no definite D call. This CDR3 region has 16 residues. Between the trimmed V and J ends, which lost 4 bases and 4 bases, there was a span of 16 bases. The germline V gene encodes CDR1 MNHEY and CDR2 SMNVEV (reference sequence). The CDR3 sequence: CASSSGAPTSTGELFF. DNA of the CDR3: TGTGCCAGCAGTTCCGGAGCACCAACATCCACCGGGGAGCTGTTTTTT.

The V gene is TRBV5-6, the J gene TRBJ1-4, with TRBD1 matching 8 bases. The CDR3 has 14 residues. Germline V gene sequence: CDR1 SGHDT, CDR2 YYEEEE. The V and J ends lost 6 bases and 6 bases, in that order; junction bases with no gene match: 7. The CDR3 region is CASNLGQGDEKLFF. The CDR3 region has the DNA TGTGCCAGCAATCTTGGACAGGGAGATGAAAAACTGTTTTTT.

V is TRBV14 and J is TRBJ1-6, with 7 bases fitting TRBD1. This CDR3 has 17 residues. Germline V gene lookup returns CDR1 SGHDN and CDR2 FVKESK. With 5 bases clipped from V and 8 bases from J, the junction kept 15 bases outside the gene matches. Written as DNA, the CDR3 is TGTGCCAGCAGCGAAATGGAGTACAGGGGACAGCATTCACCCCTCCACTTT. Translation gives CASSEMEYRGQHSPLHF. The full variable domain, in which reference TRBV14 and TRBJ1-6 provide the parts outside the CDR3, is EAGVTQFPSHSVIEKGQTVTLRCDPISGHDNLYWYRRVMGKEIKFLLHFVKESKQDESGMPNNRFLAERTGGTYSTLKVQPAELEDSGVYFCASSEMEYRGQHSPLHFGNGTRLTVT.

This chain connects TRBV18 to TRBJ1-4, with D possibly TRBD1 on 5 matching bases. The germline V and J ends were trimmed by 1 base and 4 bases, with 7 bases remaining between them. This CDR3 spans 14 amino acids. The germline V gene has CDR1 KGHSH and CDR2 LQKENI. The CDR3 reads CASSPRGDNEKLFF. The CDR3 bases are TGTGCCAGCTCACCACGGGGGGATAATGAAAAACTGTTTTTT.

This chain links TRBV5-6 with TRBJ2-5, with 8 nucleotides matching TRBD1. Trimming at V came to 4 bases and at J to 4 bases, leaving 3 bases not matched to a gene. The germline V gene has CDR1 SGHDT and CDR2 YYEEEE. This CDR3 region has 13 residues. The CDR3 DNA reads as TGTGCCAGCAGCCAAGGACAGGGAGAGACCCAGTACTTC. Encoded protein: CASSQGQGETQYF.

The chain carries TRBV7-9 and TRBJ1-1; 8 nucleotides line up with TRBD1. The CDR3 is 19 amino acids. From germline, CDR1 is SEHNR and CDR2 FQNEAQ (reference sequence). Unmatched junction bases numbered 13, after V lost 1 base and J lost 0 bases. The CDR3 DNA follows: TGTGCCAGCAGCTTAGGACCAGTCGATCCCAGGGGGCTGAACACTGAAGCTTTCTTT. It is translated as CASSLGPVDPRGLNTEAFF.

The genes are TRBV20-1 and TRBJ2-1, with TRBD1 matching 7 bases. Germline assignment: CDR1 DFQATT and CDR2 SNEGSKA (reference sequence). CDR3 length: 11 amino acids. The V and J ends lost 7 bases and 5 bases, in that order; junction bases with no gene match: 2. The CDR3 DNA sequence: TGCAGTGTGGGACAGCACAATGAGCAGTTCTTC. Translating gives CSVGQHNEQFF.

The table lists this clone with a count of one. J is TRBJ2-7 and V is TRBV27; possible D gene TRBD2, 5 bases. CDR3 size: 13 residues. Trimming left V 6 bases short and J 4 bases short, with 13 bases between. From germline, CDR1 is MNHEY and CDR2 SMNVEV (reference sequence). In DNA form, the CDR3 reads TGTGCCAGCAGGAGGGCCCAGCGATACGAGCAGTACTTC. The encoded protein is CASRRAQRYEQYF.

The V and J genes are TRBV5-4 and TRBJ2-1, with D tentatively TRBD2 (5 bases). Trimming removed 1 base from V and 9 bases from J, with 11 bases in between. Looked up from germline, CDR1 is SGHNT and CDR2 is YYREEE (reference sequence). The CDR3 spans 13 residues. This CDR3 is CASSLTSGSEQFF. The CDR3 DNA follows: TGTGCCAGCAGCTTGACTAGTGGGAGTGAGCAGTTCTTC.

Here the CDR3 reads CASSRAGQGKKQETQYF. CDR3 in DNA: TGTGCCAGTAGTCGGGCGGGACAGGGGAAAAAGCAAGAGACCCAGTACTTC. The chain has TRBV19 and TRBJ2-5; 10 nucleotides line up with TRBD1. This CDR3 contains 17 residues. Germline CDR1 reads LNHDA; CDR2 reads SQIVND (reference sequence). With V trimmed by 5 bases and J by 2 bases, 11 bases remained unmatched.

The chain recombines TRBV6-6 with TRBJ2-7, with a possible D match to TRBD1 (5 bases). V was shortened by 4 bases and J by 0 bases, with 10 bases between the two germline ends. Looked up from germline, CDR1 is MNHNY and CDR2 is SVGAGI (reference sequence). The CDR3 has 14 amino acids. The CDR3 DNA reads TGTGCCAGCAGTTCCAAACAGGTCTCCTACGAGCAGTACTTC. Translating gives CASSSKQVSYEQYF.

This clone has a handful of counts. This sequence joins TRBV20-1 and TRBJ2-1; D remains unclear. Germline CDR1 DFQATT, CDR2 SNEGSKA (reference sequence). V was trimmed by 3 bases and J by 6 bases, leaving 6 bases between them. The CDR3 is made up of 11 amino acids. The CDR3 loop is CSASGFNEQFF. The DNA for the CDR3 is TGCAGTGCTAGCGGGTTCAATGAGCAGTTCTTC.

The rearrangement links TRBV2 to TRBJ2-1, with 15 positions matching TRBD2. With 9 bases clipped from V and 0 bases from J, the junction kept 6 bases outside the gene matches. The CDR3 sequence is 17 residues long. The germline V gene encodes CDR1 SNHLY and CDR2 FYNNEI. This CDR3 is CARGLAGGRASYNEQFF. CDR3 DNA: TGTGCCAGGGGACTAGCGGGGGGCCGTGCCTCCTACAATGAGCAGTTCTTC.

The chain recombines TRBV13 with TRBJ1-2; 7 positions match TRBD1. V shed 2 bases and J 5 bases; nucleotides not matched to a gene: 5. This CDR3 contains 14 residues. Germline-derived CDR1 and CDR2 are PRHDT and FYEKMQ (reference sequence). The CDR3 is CASSLRGQAYGYTF. The CDR3 bases are TGTGCCAGCAGCTTAAGGGGGCAGGCTTATGGCTACACCTTC.

This chain uses TRBV5-1 with TRBJ2-5, with a possible D match to TRBD1 (5 bases). CDR3 length equals 16 residues. The germline CDR1 and CDR2 sequences are SGHRS and YFSETQ. V lost 6 bases, J lost 1 base, and 19 bases lay in between. This chain's CDR3 is CASTLNGARAQETQYF. CDR3 in DNA: TGCGCCAGCACCCTAAACGGTGCCAGGGCCCAAGAGACCCAGTACTTC.

This clone was detected only once. The chain uses TRBV28 and TRBJ1-1, with TRBD1 as a possible D gene (5 bases). V was pared by 6 bases and J by 3 bases, with 17 bases between. The CDR3 runs 15 residues. Germline CDR1 reads MDHEN; CDR2 reads SYDVKM. The CDR3: CASSQPPEGHTEAFF. The CDR3 DNA is TGTGCCAGCAGCCAACCACCGGAGGGGCACACTGAAGCTTTCTTT. The full variable domain, with the rest looked up from reference TRBV28 and TRBJ1-1, is DVKVTQSSRYLVKRTGEKVFLECVQDMDHENMFWYRQDPGLGLRLIYFSYDVKMKEKGDIPEGYSVSREKKERFSLILESASTNQTSMYLCASSQPPEGHTEAFFGQGTRLTVV.

The J gene is TRBJ2-7, the V gene TRBV6-5, with 13 bases lining up with TRBD2. J lost 7 bases, V lost 0 bases, and 6 bases had no gene match. The germline CDR1 and CDR2 sequences are MNHEY and SVGAGI. The CDR3 covers 16 residues. The CDR3 DNA follows: TGTGCCAGCAGTTACTCGAAGACTAGCGGGGGGTTTGAGCAGTACTTC. Protein sequence: CASSYSKTSGGFEQYF.

This rearrangement joins TRBV14 to TRBJ1-2; 9 positions match TRBD1. The germline CDR1 and CDR2 sequences are SGHDN and FVKESK. The CDR3 covers 14 residues. V shed 3 bases, J shed 6 bases, and the junction held 5 bases outside the gene matches. Here the CDR3 reads CASSQEGQGDGYTF. Written as DNA, the CDR3 is TGTGCCAGCAGCCAGGAGGGACAGGGCGATGGCTACACCTTC.

The chain combines TRBV19 with TRBJ1-2; 8 nucleotides agree with TRBD1. Unmatched junction bases numbered 12, after V lost 6 bases and J lost 6 bases. The CDR3 sequence is 15 residues long. Looked up from germline, CDR1 is LNHDA and CDR2 is SQIVND (reference sequence). The CDR3 nucleotides read TGTGCCAGTAGCCGAAGTAACACAGGGGGAAATGGCTACACCTTC. Its protein is CASSRSNTGGNGYTF.

V is TRBV27 and J is TRBJ1-5; TRBD1 is a possible D gene (6 bases). This CDR3 region has 13 residues. Germline CDR1 MNHEY, CDR2 SMNVEV (reference sequence). V lost 4 bases and J 11 bases, leaving 15 bases between the germline ends. CDR3 loop: CASSWEGGATQHF. DNA of the CDR3: TGTGCCAGCAGTTGGGAGGGGGGGGCGACCCAGCATTTT.

This clone was observed once. This chain joins TRBV6-6 and TRBJ2-5; the D gene is possibly TRBD1 (5 bases). The J call is doubtful: the DNA matches TRBJ2-7 better. This CDR3 has 14 residues. Germline CDR1 and CDR2: MNHNY and SVGAGI (reference sequence). The CDR3 nucleotides read TGTGCCAGCAGTTACTTAGGGGTGACGTACGAGCAGTACTTC. This sequence encodes CASSYLGVTYEQYF.

The chain links TRBV4-3 to TRBJ2-1; 9 bases line up with TRBD2. The germline gives CDR1 LGHNA, CDR2 YSLEER. CDR3 length: 17 amino acids. The ends lost 4 bases at V and 9 bases at J; junction bases unmatched: 16. This CDR3 reads CASSPQTAGGTLGEQFF. CDR3 sequence (DNA): TGCGCCAGCAGCCCACAGACGGCGGGGGGGACTCTCGGTGAGCAGTTCTTC.

The V gene is TRBV2, the J gene TRBJ2-7; D is unclear. The CDR3 is 14 residues long. The V and J ends lost 5 bases and 0 bases respectively, with 11 bases between them. CDR1 is SNHLY and CDR2 is FYNNEI in the germline V gene. CDR3 sequence reads: CASSTHNYSYEQYF. The CDR3 DNA sequence: TGTGCCAGCAGTACACATAACTACTCCTACGAGCAGTACTTC.

This sequence joins TRBV2 and TRBJ1-5; TRBD1 might be the D (5 bases). The CDR3 consists of 15 residues. Germline V gene data show CDR1 as SNHLY and CDR2 as FYNNEI. Trimming removed 4 bases from V and 1 base from J, with 11 bases in between. The DNA for the CDR3 is TGTGCCAGCAGTGTGGCTCAGGGAAGCAATCAGCCCCAGCATTTT. This sequence encodes CASSVAQGSNQPQHF.